Each of the 29 T cell receptor beta chains below was sequenced from the same sample in a study of radiotherapy plus CTLA-4 blockade in lung cancer. Generated by immunoSEQ multiplex PCR, the TCRdb table keeps only in-frame clones and is missing some. The data contain 95,000 to 150,000 clones, approximately 90% of them singletons. This specimen consisted of peripheral blood, obtained from a patient treated with radiotherapy plus ipilimumab. All receptors come from a human donor with non-small cell lung cancer that progressed on radiotherapy plus ipilimumab.

The V and J genes are TRBV6-6 and TRBJ2-3, with D tentatively TRBD2 (5 bases). The germline V gene has CDR1 MNHNY and CDR2 SVGAGI (reference sequence). CDR3 size: 14 residues. V lost 8 bases to trimming and J lost 0 bases, with 12 bases between them. The DNA for the CDR3 is TGTGCCAGCGGGAGAACTTCAAGCACAGATACGCAGTATTTT. Translating it yields CASGRTSSTDTQYF.

The CDR3 DNA is TGTGCCAGCAGTTACGGACAGGGGGCCGGGCAGCCCCAGCATTTT. It translates to CASSYGQGAGQPQHF. This chain links TRBV28 with TRBJ1-5; TRBD1 agrees at 11 bases. There are 15 residues in the CDR3. Germline loops: CDR1 MDHEN, CDR2 SYDVKM. With V trimmed by 4 bases and J by 7 bases, 6 bases remained unmatched. Combining the CDR3 with reference TRBV28 and TRBJ1-5 gives the whole variable domain DVKVTQSSRYLVKRTGEKVFLECVQDMDHENMFWYRQDPGLGLRLIYFSYDVKMKEKGDIPEGYSVSREKKERFSLILESASTNQTSMYLCASSYGQGAGQPQHFGDGTRLSIL.

The chain combines TRBV6-6 with TRBJ1-2; no clear D gene. Germline-derived CDR1 and CDR2 are MNHNY and SVGAGI (reference sequence). The CDR3 runs 13 residues. The V and J ends lost 0 bases and 6 bases respectively, with 8 bases between them. CDR3 nucleotides: TGTGCCAGCAGTTACTCGACGGGTAATGGCTACACCTTC. It encodes CASSYSTGNGYTF.

CDR3 residues: CASSLVSTTDTQYF. CDR3 in DNA: TGCGCCAGCAGCTTGGTTTCTACCACAGATACGCAGTATTTT. The rearrangement links TRBV5-1 to TRBJ2-3; no clear D. Germline V CDR1 and CDR2: SGHRS, YFSETQ. CDR3 length: 14 amino acids. Trimming took off 0 bases at V and 2 bases at J, with 7 bases between the two ends.

The gene calls are TRBV5-1 and TRBJ1-1; D gene uncertain. Deletions cut 0 bases from V and 1 base from J, with 10 bases between. This CDR3 comprises 15 residues. Germline CDR1 is SGHRS and CDR2 is YFSETQ. The CDR3 DNA reads TGCGCCAGCAGCTTGGCCCCTGACAAGAACACTGAAGCTTTCTTT. Protein sequence: CASSLAPDKNTEAFF. Full variable domain (outside the CDR3, taken from reference TRBV5-1 and TRBJ1-1): KAGVTQTPRYLIKTRGQQVTLSCSPISGHRSVSWYQQTPGQGLQFLFEYFSETQRNKGNFPGRFSGRQFSNSRSEMNVSTLELGDSALYLCASSLAPDKNTEAFFGQGTRLTVV.

The chain recombines TRBV19 with TRBJ2-1, with TRBD2 matching over 13 bases. The CDR3 is 15 amino acids. V was clipped by 3 bases and J by 12 bases; unmatched bases: 8. Germline V gene data show CDR1 as LNHDA and CDR2 as SQIVND (reference sequence). The CDR3 DNA reads as TGTGCCAGTAGTATCACACTAGCGGGAGGGGGCAGGCAGTTCTTC. Translating it yields CASSITLAGGGRQFF.

This clone was recorded a few times. The genes are TRBV19 and TRBJ1-4; D ambiguous. CDR1 and CDR2 from the germline V gene are LNHDA and SQIVND (reference sequence). The CDR3 spans 14 residues. The V gene lost 6 bases and the J gene lost 8 bases, with 16 bases spanning the gap. The CDR3 is CASRRNDGIEKLFF. CDR3 DNA sequence: TGTGCCAGTAGGAGGAACGACGGAATCGAAAAACTGTTTTTT.

The rearrangement links TRBV7-3 to TRBJ2-1; TRBD1 agrees at 7 bases. V shed 5 bases, J shed 2 bases, and the junction held 6 bases outside the gene matches. Per the germline V gene, CDR1 is SGHTA and CDR2 is FQGTGA. The CDR3 extends over 15 amino acids. The CDR3 loop reads CASSMYRGTYNEQFF. The CDR3 region has the DNA TGTGCCAGCAGCATGTACAGGGGTACCTACAATGAGCAGTTCTTC.

This chain uses TRBV6-5 with TRBJ2-2; perhaps TRBD2 as D (5 bases). Germline V CDR1 and CDR2: MNHEY, SVGAGI. The CDR3 consists of 16 residues. V shed 0 bases and J shed 3 bases, with 11 bases lying between them. CDR3: CASSYSRGLDTGELFF. Here the CDR3 DNA reads TGTGCCAGCAGTTACTCGAGAGGGCTGGACACCGGGGAGCTGTTTTTT.

This chain uses TRBV29-1 with TRBJ2-1; D is undetermined. The CDR3 spans 13 residues. V was pared by 1 base and J by 2 bases, with 6 bases between. CDR1 is SQVTM and CDR2 is ANQGSEA in the germline V gene. The CDR3: CSVEGPTYNEQFF. The DNA for the CDR3 is TGCAGCGTTGAAGGACCGACCTACAATGAGCAGTTCTTC.

V usage is TRBV27 and J usage is TRBJ2-1, with 8 bases identical to TRBD2. V gave up 6 bases and J gave up 8 bases; unmatched junction bases: 9. CDR3 length equals 14 residues. Germline V gives CDR1 MNHEY, CDR2 SMNVEV (reference sequence). In DNA, the CDR3 is TGTGCCAGCAGGCCTAGCGGGCGTAGCGATGAGCAGTTCTTC. Translated: CASRPSGRSDEQFF.

The rearrangement uses TRBV4-1 and TRBJ1-2; 8 bases map to TRBD1. CDR1 is MGHRA and CDR2 is YSYEKL in the germline V gene. The V and J ends lost 0 bases and 4 bases, in that order; junction bases with no gene match: 7. This CDR3 comprises 16 residues. CDR3 bases: TGCGCCAGCAGCCAAGAGCCAGGGGGCGCAGCCTATGGCTACACCTTC. This translates into CASSQEPGGAAYGYTF.

This sequence joins TRBV6-1 and TRBJ1-2; D unclear. Germline values: CDR1 MNHNS, CDR2 SASEGT. The CDR3 extends over 14 amino acids. V lost 6 bases and J 1 base, leaving 12 bases between the germline ends. CDR3 in amino acids: CASSPETHNYGYTF. DNA for the CDR3: TGTGCCAGCAGCCCAGAGACCCATAACTATGGCTACACCTTC.

The chain is built from TRBV5-1 and TRBJ2-1; 7 bases agree with TRBD1. Germline-derived CDR1 and CDR2 are SGHRS and YFSETQ. Unmatched junction bases numbered 18, after V lost 5 bases and J lost 7 bases. This CDR3 spans 17 amino acids. The DNA for the CDR3 is TGCGCCAGCAGGTGGGGGCAAACCCGGGACAGTCGGAATGAGCAGTTCTTC. Its translation is CASRWGQTRDSRNEQFF.

CDR3 sequence: CASSPPGASGVHNEQFF. The DNA for the CDR3 is TGTGCCAGTAGCCCCCCAGGGGCTAGCGGTGTTCACAATGAGCAGTTCTTC. This chain uses TRBV19 with TRBJ2-1; TRBD2 is a possible D gene (7 bases). The germline gives CDR1 LNHDA, CDR2 SQIVND (reference sequence). Deletions cut 6 bases from V and 5 bases from J, with 23 bases between. There are 17 residues in the CDR3. The full variable domain, in which reference TRBV19 and TRBJ2-1 provide the parts outside the CDR3, is DGGITQSPKYLFRKEGQNVTLSCEQNLNHDAMYWYRQDPGQGLRLIYYSQIVNDFQKGDIAEGYSVSREKKESFPLTVTSAQKNPTAFYLCASSPPGASGVHNEQFFGPGTRLTVL.

The chain joins TRBV19 to TRBJ2-7, with D possibly TRBD2 on 5 matching bases. Germline values: CDR1 LNHDA, CDR2 SQIVND (reference sequence). The CDR3 spans 15 residues. The V and J ends lost 6 bases and 3 bases respectively, with 18 bases between them. CDR3 coding DNA: TGTGCCAGTAGCACCCCAGGAGCGGCGAGCTACGAGCAGTACTTC. Translation gives CASSTPGAASYEQYF.

The chain links TRBV6-5 to TRBJ1-1, with D hard to call. The CDR3 contains 14 residues. CDR1 MNHEY and CDR2 SVGAGI come from the germline V gene. V lost 0 bases and J lost 2, with 7 bases in between. The CDR3: CASSYSIINTEAFF. CDR3 DNA: TGTGCCAGCAGTTACTCGATCATAAACACTGAAGCTTTCTTT.

This chain joins TRBV5-6 and TRBJ2-2, with 10 bases fitting TRBD1. The V gene end was trimmed by 4 bases and the J gene end by 4 bases; junction bases not matched to a gene: 10. The V gene's germline CDR1 is SGHDT and CDR2 YYEEEE. CDR3 length: 17 residues. Here the CDR3 reads CASSRRRQGALTGELFF. For the CDR3, the DNA is TGTGCCAGCAGCCGCCGGAGACAGGGGGCGCTCACCGGGGAGCTGTTTTTT. Combining the CDR3 with reference TRBV5-6 and TRBJ2-2 gives the whole variable domain DAGVTQSPTHLIKTRGQQVTLRCSPKSGHDTVSWYQQALGQGPQFIFQYYEEEERQRGNFPDRFSGHQFPNYSSELNVNALLLGDSALYLCASSRRRQGALTGELFFGEGSRLTVL.

This sequence joins TRBV19 and TRBJ1-4, with D perhaps TRBD1 (6 bases). Germline CDR1 LNHDA, CDR2 SQIVND (reference sequence). V was cut by 4 bases and J by 3 bases, with 15 bases left in between. The CDR3 length is 16 residues. CDR3 DNA: TGTGCCAGTAGTAACCGGTACAGGGTTCCTAATGAAAAACTGTTTTTT. It yields the protein CASSNRYRVPNEKLFF.

This sequence joins TRBV29-1 and TRBJ2-7; tentatively, D is TRBD2 (6 bases). The CDR3 extends over 16 amino acids. V gave up 4 bases and J gave up 3 bases, with 22 bases separating them. Germline V gene sequence: CDR1 SQVTM, CDR2 ANQGSEA. The DNA of the CDR3 is TGCAGCGTTGCCCGGTCGGGACTCAGAGATCTCTACGAGCAGTACTTC. Its translation is CSVARSGLRDLYEQYF.

The V call is TRBV15, the J call TRBJ1-5; 8 bases agree with TRBD1. V lost 4 bases to trimming and J lost 5 bases; unmatched junction nucleotides: 7. This CDR3 has 15 amino acids. CDR1 is LNHNV and CDR2 is YYDKDF in the germline V gene (reference sequence). The CDR3 nucleotides are TGTGCCACCAGCAAAACAGGGGGAAATCATCAGCCCCAGCATTTT. This codes for CATSKTGGNHQPQHF.

This rearrangement joins TRBV7-6 to TRBJ2-5; 10 bases are a match to TRBD1. Unmatched junction bases numbered 1, after V lost 5 bases and J lost 4 bases. The CDR3 totals 13 residues. The germline gives CDR1 SGHVS, CDR2 FNYEAQ. The CDR3 spells CASSDRGRETQYF. CDR3 DNA sequence: TGTGCCAGCAGCGACAGGGGGCGAGAGACCCAGTACTTC.

This chain uses TRBV6-1 with TRBJ2-5, with 15 bases identical to TRBD2. V dropped 4 bases and J dropped 5; count of bases not matched to a gene: 8. In germline, CDR1 is MNHNS, CDR2 SASEGT. The CDR3 covers 17 residues. CDR3 region: CASSGLGLAGGPETQYF. CDR3 sequence (DNA): TGTGCCAGCAGTGGACTCGGACTAGCGGGAGGGCCGGAGACCCAGTACTTC.

In its sample, this clone was seen a few times. The chain employs TRBV7-3 and TRBJ2-1; no firm D call. V gave up 5 bases and J gave up 5 bases, with 10 bases separating them. The CDR3 contains 13 residues. Germline V CDR1 and CDR2: SGHTA, FQGTGA. CDR3 loop: CASSINRDNEQFF. CDR3 coding DNA: TGTGCCAGCAGCATAAACCGGGACAATGAGCAGTTCTTC.

The rearrangement links TRBV7-2 to TRBJ1-2; 7 bases are a match to TRBD1. Germline trimming cut 0 bases from V and 0 bases from J; bases unmatched to any gene: 1. The CDR3 runs to 15 residues. Germline CDR1 and CDR2: SGHTA and FQGNSA. In DNA, the CDR3 is TGTGCCAGCAGCTTAGCCGGGACAGCTAACTATGGCTACACCTTC. Its translation: CASSLAGTANYGYTF.

This clone was counted once. The genes are TRBV18 and TRBJ2-5; no definite D call. CDR1 and CDR2 (germline): KGHSH, LQKENI. With 6 bases removed from V and 4 bases from J, the gap between germline ends came to 12 bases. CDR3 size: 13 residues. The CDR3 here is CASSILDGETQYF. In DNA, the CDR3 is TGTGCCAGCTCGATCTTAGACGGAGAGACCCAGTACTTC.

This clone was seen a single time. The chain combines TRBV5-4 with TRBJ2-1, with D perhaps matching TRBD1 (5 bases). CDR3 length: 17 residues. Germline CDR1 and CDR2: SGHNT and YYREEE (reference sequence). The V end lost 4 bases, the J end lost 3 bases, and 20 bases lay between the germline ends. This CDR3 reads CASSPRIRGPGYNEQFF. The DNA of the CDR3 is TGTGCCAGCAGCCCAAGAATAAGGGGTCCCGGCTACAATGAGCAGTTCTTC.

The chain joins TRBV27 to TRBJ2-7, with D perhaps TRBD1 (5 bases). The CDR3 runs to 12 residues. Germline CDR1 and CDR2: MNHEY and SMNVEV (reference sequence). The V and J ends lost 6 bases and 3 bases respectively, with 9 bases between them. CDR3 amino acids: CASRGDSYEQYF. The CDR3 DNA reads TGTGCCAGCAGGGGCGACAGCTACGAGCAGTACTTC.

The chain combines TRBV13 with TRBJ2-3; 7 positions agree with TRBD2. Germline lookup yields CDR1 PRHDT and CDR2 FYEKMQ (reference sequence). The length of the CDR3 is 15 residues. Trimming took 4 bases from V and 4 from J; bases not matched to a gene: 8. CDR3 loop: CASSSYAGAADTQYF. DNA of the CDR3: TGTGCCAGCAGCTCCTACGCGGGAGCTGCAGATACGCAGTATTTT. The variable domain in full, completed from reference TRBV13 and TRBJ2-3, reads AAGVIQSPRHLIKEKRETATLKCYPIPRHDTVYWYQQGPGQDPQFLISFYEKMQSDKGSIPDRFSAQQFSDYHSELNMSSLELGDSALYFCASSSYAGAADTQYFGPGTRLTVL.